The rows below give T cell receptor beta chains drawn from one sample of a study of blood T cells in healthy people across ages. Each CDR3 protein gets one entry after TCRdb re-called the 5' RACE reads with MiXCR. This sample carries about 1.5 million distinct CDR3 sequences, 35% to 45% of them seen once, and the ten largest clones take about 3.8%. Sequenced input: blood. All receptors come from a woman aged 18-30 years in good health. Each CDR3 is given with its conserved first and last residue. D genes are given only for firm matches. A clone size is listed for some rows: how often the clone was seen (once, few, many), or a class if it is expanded.

clone_size: few
d_call: .
v_call: TRBV7-2
j_call: TRBJ2-7
cdr3_aa: CASSPWGWGPHYEQYF
cdr3_nt: TGTGCCAGCAGCCCGTGGGGATGGGGGCCACATTACGAGCAGTACTTC

clone_size: .
d_call: .
v_call: TRBV30
j_call: TRBJ1-2
cdr3_aa: CAWSVPSNRQEANYGYTF
cdr3_nt: TGTGCCTGGAGTGTACCCTCAAACCGACAGGAAGCTAACTATGGCTACACCTTC

clone_size: .
d_call: TRBD2
v_call: TRBV14
j_call: TRBJ2-5
cdr3_aa: CASSHLRRGGYEQYF
cdr3_nt: TGTGCCAGCAGCCATCTTAGGCGGGGGGGTTATGAGCAGTACTTC

clone_size: .
d_call: .
v_call: TRBV27
j_call: TRBJ2-1
cdr3_aa: CASSVQGVNNGQFF
cdr3_nt: TGTGCCAGCAGTGTACAGGGAGTCAACAATGGGCAGTTCTTC

clone_size: .
d_call: .
v_call: TRBV9
j_call: TRBJ2-7
cdr3_aa: CASSASSSSSYEQYF
cdr3_nt: TGTGCCAGCAGCGCCTCGTCTTCGAGCTCCTACGAGCAGTACTTC

clone_size: .
d_call: .
v_call: TRBV20-1
j_call: TRBJ2-7
cdr3_aa: CSASWIDPLDEQYF
cdr3_nt: TGCAGTGCTAGTTGGATCGACCCATTGGACGAGCAGTACTTC

clone_size: few
d_call: .
v_call: TRBV12-5
j_call: TRBJ2-7
cdr3_aa: CASGTGSLSYEQYF
cdr3_nt: TGTGCTAGTGGTACAGGATCCCTCTCCTACGAGCAGTACTTC

clone_size: .
d_call: TRBD1
v_call: TRBV20-1
j_call: TRBJ2-1
cdr3_aa: CSVIDRGRGEQFF
cdr3_nt: TGCAGTGTTATAGACAGGGGGCGGGGTGAGCAGTTCTTC

clone_size: .
d_call: .
v_call: TRBV6-1
j_call: TRBJ2-3
cdr3_aa: CASRRLVGQVADTQYF
cdr3_nt: TGTGCCAGCAGGAGGTTAGTGGGGCAAGTCGCAGATACGCAGTATTTT

clone_size: once
d_call: .
v_call: TRBV21-1
j_call: TRBJ2-7
cdr3_aa: CASSKARQGGSYEQYF
cdr3_nt: TGTGCCAGCAGCAAAGCACGGCAGGGGGGCTCCTACGAGCAGTACTTC

clone_size: few
d_call: .
v_call: TRBV4-2
j_call: TRBJ2-7
cdr3_aa: CASSQDIGRSGRHEQYF
cdr3_nt: TGTGCCAGCAGCCAAGATATAGGCAGGTCCGGTCGACACGAGCAGTACTTC

clone_size: .
d_call: .
v_call: TRBV9
j_call: TRBJ2-1
cdr3_aa: CASNRDGSSSYNEQFF
cdr3_nt: TGTGCCAGCAATCGGGACGGCTCGAGCTCCTACAATGAGCAGTTCTTC

clone_size: few
d_call: TRBD2
v_call: TRBV27
j_call: TRBJ2-1
cdr3_aa: CASSLLGSGKYNEQFF
cdr3_nt: TGTGCCAGCAGTTTATTAGGTAGCGGGAAGTACAATGAGCAGTTCTTC

clone_size: few
d_call: .
v_call: TRBV12-5
j_call: TRBJ2-3
cdr3_aa: CASGLVLKGLDTQYF
cdr3_nt: TGTGCTAGTGGTTTGGTACTAAAGGGATTAGATACGCAGTATTTT

clone_size: .
d_call: .
v_call: TRBV12-3/TRBV12-4
j_call: TRBJ1-5
cdr3_aa: CASSSDRRNQPQHF
cdr3_nt: TGTGCCAGCAGTTCTGACAGGCGGAATCAGCCCCAGCATTTT

clone_size: .
d_call: .
v_call: TRBV4-2
j_call: TRBJ2-1
cdr3_aa: CASSQAAKTQGETQFF
cdr3_nt: TGTGCCAGCAGCCAAGCCGCCAAGACCCAAGGGGAGACCCAGTTCTTC

clone_size: .
d_call: TRBD2
v_call: TRBV10-3
j_call: TRBJ2-7
cdr3_aa: CAISRIGGLAGEQYF
cdr3_nt: TGTGCCATCAGTCGTATCGGGGGACTAGCAGGCGAGCAGTACTTC

clone_size: few
d_call: TRBD2
v_call: TRBV4-3
j_call: TRBJ2-1
cdr3_aa: CASSQGTSGRSNEQFF
cdr3_nt: TGCGCCAGCAGCCAGGGAACTAGCGGGAGGAGTAATGAGCAGTTCTTC

clone_size: few
d_call: TRBD1
v_call: TRBV29-1
j_call: TRBJ1-2
cdr3_aa: CSVEGTADGYTF
cdr3_nt: TGCAGCGTTGAGGGGACAGCTGATGGCTACACCTTC

clone_size: .
d_call: .
v_call: TRBV7-2
j_call: TRBJ1-5
cdr3_aa: CASSAAGGNQPQHF
cdr3_nt: TGTGCCAGCAGCGCGGCCGGGGGCAATCAGCCCCAGCATTTT

clone_size: .
d_call: TRBD1
v_call: TRBV29-1
j_call: TRBJ2-1
cdr3_aa: CSARQGAMREQFF
cdr3_nt: TGCAGTGCCAGACAGGGGGCCATGCGTGAGCAGTTCTTC

clone_size: .
d_call: .
v_call: TRBV29-1
j_call: TRBJ2-7
cdr3_aa: CSVRATYEQYF
cdr3_nt: TGCAGCGTCAGGGCCACCTACGAGCAGTACTTC

clone_size: .
d_call: .
v_call: TRBV11-2
j_call: TRBJ2-3
cdr3_aa: CASSLDLLAPENSDTQYF
cdr3_nt: TGTGCCAGCAGCTTAGACCTACTTGCGCCCGAGAATTCAGATACGCAGTATTTT

clone_size: .
d_call: .
v_call: TRBV2
j_call: TRBJ2-3
cdr3_aa: CASMSWGGTDTQYF
cdr3_nt: TGTGCCAGCATGAGTTGGGGCGGCACAGATACGCAGTATTTT

clone_size: .
d_call: TRBD2
v_call: TRBV20-1
j_call: TRBJ2-7
cdr3_aa: CSARDQREVYEQYF
cdr3_nt: TGCAGTGCTAGAGACCAGCGGGAGGTTTACGAGCAGTACTTC

clone_size: .
d_call: TRBD2
v_call: TRBV4-1
j_call: TRBJ2-1
cdr3_aa: CASSRAIQRGDEQFF
cdr3_nt: TGCGCCAGCAGCCGAGCGATCCAGCGGGGGGATGAGCAGTTCTTC

clone_size: many
d_call: .
v_call: TRBV27
j_call: TRBJ2-3
cdr3_aa: CASSLTGDTQYF
cdr3_nt: TGTGCCAGCAGCTTAACCGGGGATACGCAGTATTTT

clone_size: few
d_call: .
v_call: TRBV5-1
j_call: TRBJ2-5
cdr3_aa: CASSYGTTETQYF
cdr3_nt: TGCGCCAGCAGCTACGGGACGACCGAGACCCAGTACTTC

clone_size: few
d_call: TRBD2
v_call: TRBV7-8
j_call: TRBJ2-3
cdr3_aa: CASSPPAGVKDTQYF
cdr3_nt: TGTGCCAGCAGCCCGCCCGCGGGAGTGAAAGATACGCAGTATTTT

clone_size: .
d_call: .
v_call: TRBV7-3
j_call: TRBJ2-3
cdr3_aa: CTSSLQPETDTQYF
cdr3_nt: TGTACCAGCAGCTTGCAACCCGAGACAGATACGCAGTATTTT

clone_size: .
d_call: .
v_call: TRBV4-3
j_call: TRBJ2-7
cdr3_aa: CASSQDWGNEQYF
cdr3_nt: TGCGCCAGCAGCCAAGATTGGGGGAATGAGCAGTACTTC

clone_size: few
d_call: .
v_call: TRBV29-1
j_call: TRBJ2-3
cdr3_aa: CSVEDRSESTDTQYF
cdr3_nt: TGCAGCGTTGAAGATCGGAGCGAGAGCACAGATACGCAGTATTTT

clone_size: .
d_call: .
v_call: TRBV3-1
j_call: TRBJ1-2
cdr3_aa: CASSGTAGASGYTF
cdr3_nt: TGTGCCAGCAGCGGCACGGCGGGGGCGTCTGGCTACACCTTC

clone_size: few
d_call: TRBD1
v_call: TRBV7-9
j_call: TRBJ2-1
cdr3_aa: CASSSPGTELYNEQFF
cdr3_nt: TGTGCCAGCAGTTCCCCCGGGACAGAGTTGTACAATGAGCAGTTCTTC

clone_size: .
d_call: TRBD1
v_call: TRBV10-3
j_call: TRBJ2-6
cdr3_aa: CAIKPGQGKSGANVLTF
cdr3_nt: TGTGCCATCAAACCGGGACAGGGGAAGAGTGGGGCCAACGTCCTGACTTTC

clone_size: .
d_call: .
v_call: TRBV6-2/TRBV6-3
j_call: TRBJ2-1
cdr3_aa: CASSPPERGSSYNEQFF
cdr3_nt: TGTGCCAGCAGTCCTCCCGAACGGGGGAGCTCCTACAATGAGCAGTTCTTC

clone_size: .
d_call: .
v_call: TRBV20-1
j_call: TRBJ1-2
cdr3_aa: CSARDIPPATDGYTF
cdr3_nt: TGCAGTGCTAGAGATATCCCACCAGCCACCGATGGCTACACCTTC

clone_size: .
d_call: .
v_call: TRBV12-3/TRBV12-4
j_call: TRBJ2-2
cdr3_aa: CASKPGLASTGELFF
cdr3_nt: TGTGCCAGCAAACCGGGACTGGCGAGCACCGGGGAGCTGTTTTTT